A single sample gave rise to the 27 T cell receptor beta chains below, sequenced in a study of somatic mutations in cytotoxic T cells in rheumatoid arthritis (dated by TCRdb to 2016 to 2017). Receptor libraries were prepared by the immunoSEQ multiplex PCR assay. TCRdb took over this immuneACCESS table, retaining in-frame rearrangements with V and J assigned. Such tables are incomplete; in checked studies, under half of the missing clones stem from an unresolved V gene, and the remainder is unexplained. The table for this sample lists more than 11,000 clones; about three quarters of them were counted only once. 7.4% of the sample belongs to the ten largest clones. The material sequenced was CD8+ T cells sorted from blood. These TCRs come from an adult with rheumatoid arthritis.

The rearrangement joins TRBV7-6 to TRBJ1-1, with D perhaps TRBD1 (5 bases). This CDR3 contains 13 residues. V lost 3 bases and J lost 1, with 6 bases in between. Germline CDR1 is SGHVS and CDR2 is FNYEAQ. The CDR3 region is CASSFGGNTEAFF. CDR3 DNA sequence: TGTGCCAGCAGCTTCGGGGGGAACACTGAAGCTTTCTTT.

J is TRBJ2-7 and V is TRBV29-1; perhaps TRBD1 as D (5 bases). V lost 6 bases and J lost 4, with 16 bases in between. Germline values: CDR1 SQVTM, CDR2 ANQGSEA. This CDR3 is built from 13 residues. The CDR3 reads CSVTGDHRYEQYF. The DNA of the CDR3 is TGCAGCGTAACAGGCGATCACAGATACGAGCAGTACTTC.

This rearrangement joins TRBV7-6 to TRBJ1-6; D gene uncertain. The CDR3 is 13 residues long. Germline loops: CDR1 SGHVS, CDR2 FNYEAQ. The V end lost 1 base, the J end lost 10 bases, and 8 bases lay between the germline ends. CDR3 sequence (DNA): TGTGCCAGCAGCTTAGGTCCTGGGTCACCCCTCCACTTT. Translation: CASSLGPGSPLHF. Variable domain in full (rest from reference TRBV7-6 and TRBJ1-6): GAGVSQSPRYKVTKRGQDVALRCDPISGHVSLYWYRQALGQGPEFLTYFNYEAQQDKSGLPNDRFSAERPEGSISTLTIQRTEQRDSAMYRCASSLGPGSPLHFGNGTRLTVT.

This clone has only a few counts. This chain links TRBV7-8 with TRBJ2-7; D may be TRBD2 (5 bases). Germline assignment: CDR1 SGHVS and CDR2 FQNEAQ. The CDR3 covers 14 residues. V shed 8 bases and J shed 0 bases, with 14 bases lying between them. The CDR3 is CASRVGVRSYEQYF. The CDR3 coding sequence is TGTGCCAGCCGAGTGGGAGTGCGCTCCTACGAGCAGTACTTC.

V gene TRBV19 combines with J gene TRBJ1-1; D call uncertain. Germline V CDR1 and CDR2: LNHDA, SQIVND (reference sequence). V was trimmed by 3 bases and J by 7 bases, leaving 6 bases between them. The CDR3 length is 11 residues. The CDR3 coding sequence is TGTGCCAGTAGTATTGGAATTGAAGCTTTCTTT. This sequence encodes CASSIGIEAFF.

The V call is TRBV6-5, the J call TRBJ2-1, with D maybe TRBD1 (6 bases). Looked up from germline, CDR1 is MNHEY and CDR2 is SVGAGI. V was pared by 3 bases and J by 4 bases, with 16 bases between. CDR3 size: 16 residues. The CDR3 reads CASSYHWTEPYNEQFF. The CDR3 DNA reads as TGTGCCAGCAGTTATCATTGGACAGAGCCATACAATGAGCAGTTCTTC.

V usage is TRBV5-1 and J usage is TRBJ2-5; 12 bases agree with TRBD2. Germline CDR1 is SGHRS and CDR2 is YFSETQ. This CDR3 has 15 amino acids. Losses at the gene ends were 0 bases for V and 4 bases for J; bases not matched to a gene: 1. CDR3 sequence (DNA): TGCGCCAGCAGCTTGGCTAGCGGGAGGGGAGAGACCCAGTACTTC. Amino acid sequence: CASSLASGRGETQYF.

The chain employs TRBV5-8 and TRBJ2-3; D is uncertain. V lost 4 bases to trimming and J lost 2 bases, with 8 bases between them. The CDR3 extends over 13 amino acids. CDR1 is SGHTS and CDR2 is YDEGEE in the germline V gene. CDR3 in amino acids: CASSLQSTDTQYF. Written as DNA, the CDR3 is TGTGCCAGCAGCCTGCAGTCCACAGATACGCAGTATTTT.

This chain connects TRBV28 to TRBJ1-2; weak D call: TRBD1 (5 bases). V lost 3 bases and J 8 bases, leaving 16 bases between the germline ends. The CDR3 is 14 amino acids. Per germline, CDR1 MDHEN and CDR2 SYDVKM. The CDR3 reads CASSLVTGAFGYTF. The CDR3 region has the DNA TGTGCCAGCAGTTTGGTAACAGGAGCCTTCGGCTACACCTTC.

The chain has TRBV27 and TRBJ1-1; no reliable D call. V was cut by 0 bases and J by 3 bases, with 11 bases left in between. This CDR3 spans 15 amino acids. Germline values: CDR1 MNHEY, CDR2 SMNVEV (reference sequence). CDR3 sequence: CASSLSLGVYTEAFF. DNA of the CDR3: TGTGCCAGCAGTTTATCGCTTGGGGTATACACTGAAGCTTTCTTT.

The V gene is TRBV13, the J gene TRBJ2-7; tentative D call: TRBD2 (6 bases). V was trimmed by 0 bases and J by 5 bases, leaving 14 bases between them. CDR3 length: 15 amino acids. Germline V lookup: CDR1 PRHDT, CDR2 FYEKMQ (reference sequence). For the CDR3, the DNA is TGTGCCAGCAGCTTAGGCGGGGGACGGACCCACGAGCAGTACTTC. Amino acids: CASSLGGGRTHEQYF.

V is TRBV2 and J is TRBJ1-1, with a possible D match to TRBD1 (5 bases). Germline V gene sequence: CDR1 SNHLY, CDR2 FYNNEI. CDR3 length equals 15 residues. Trimming took 8 bases from V and 0 from J, leaving 16 bases between them. The CDR3 coding sequence is TGTGCCAGCCGTGGCTGGGGCGGGGTGAACACTGAAGCTTTCTTT. Its translation is CASRGWGGVNTEAFF. Drawing the rest from reference TRBV2 and TRBJ1-1, the complete variable domain is EPEVTQTPSHQVTQMGQEVILRCVPISNHLYFYWYRQILGQKVEFLVSFYNNEISEKSEIFDDQFSVERPDGSNFTLKIRSTKLEDSAMYFCASRGWGGVNTEAFFGQGTRLTVV.

The chain is built from TRBV7-6 and TRBJ2-5; weak D call: TRBD1 (6 bases). Between the trimmed V and J ends, which lost 2 bases and 5 bases, there was a span of 9 bases. The CDR3 totals 13 residues. Germline assignment: CDR1 SGHVS and CDR2 FNYEAQ. The chain's CDR3 is CASSLTGLETQYF. Here the CDR3 DNA reads TGTGCCAGCAGCTTAACAGGGTTGGAGACCCAGTACTTC.

V is TRBV6-6 and J is TRBJ2-1, with unresolved D. Between the trimmed V and J ends, which lost 5 bases and 8 bases, there was a span of 13 bases. CDR1 is MNHNY, CDR2 SVGAGI, per germline (reference sequence). The CDR3 length is 13 residues. This CDR3 is CASSHTFRYEQFF. The CDR3 nucleotides read TGTGCCAGCAGTCACACTTTTAGGTATGAGCAGTTCTTC.

The genes are TRBV2 and TRBJ2-5; 14 bases agree with TRBD2. This CDR3 region has 17 residues. J lost 4 bases, V lost 3 bases, and 7 bases had no gene match. The germline V gene has CDR1 SNHLY and CDR2 FYNNEI. The CDR3 region is CASSDQTSGRVRETQYF. The CDR3 nucleotides are TGTGCCAGCAGTGATCAGACTAGCGGGAGGGTTAGAGAGACCCAGTACTTC.

J is TRBJ2-3 and V is TRBV19; TRBD1 might be the D (6 bases). The CDR3 is made up of 18 amino acids. CDR1 and CDR2 (germline): LNHDA, SQIVND (reference sequence). V lost 3 bases, J lost 4 bases, and 23 bases lay in between. The CDR3 loop is CASSMGYVVQGFADTQYF. CDR3 in DNA: TGTGCCAGTAGTATGGGGTATGTGGTCCAGGGGTTTGCAGATACGCAGTATTTT. The full variable domain, completed using reference TRBV19 and TRBJ2-3, is DGGITQSPKYLFRKEGQNVTLSCEQNLNHDAMYWYRQDPGQGLRLIYYSQIVNDFQKGDIAEGYSVSREKKESFPLTVTSAQKNPTAFYLCASSMGYVVQGFADTQYFGPGTRLTVL.

The V and J genes are TRBV6-5 and TRBJ2-1, with D perhaps matching TRBD1 (6 bases). Germline CDR1 and CDR2: MNHEY and SVGAGI. V was shortened by 6 bases and J by 4 bases, with 10 bases between the two germline ends. This CDR3 has 13 amino acids. The CDR3 DNA is TGTGCCAGCAGCTCTGACAGGTACAATGAGCAGTTCTTC. Its protein is CASSSDRYNEQFF.

The chain employs TRBV6-1 and TRBJ2-7, with 9 bases fitting TRBD2. This CDR3 has 14 residues. Germline CDR1 and CDR2: MNHNS and SASEGT. The V gene end was trimmed by 6 bases and the J gene end by 3 bases; junction bases not matched to a gene: 6. The CDR3 sequence: CASRVLAGSYEQYF. Here the CDR3 DNA reads TGTGCCAGCAGGGTCCTAGCGGGAAGCTACGAGCAGTACTTC.

The gene calls are TRBV28 and TRBJ1-4; D remains unclear. Trimming pared 7 bases from V and 10 bases from J, leaving 13 bases between. There are 12 residues in the CDR3. Germline V gene data show CDR1 as MDHEN and CDR2 as SYDVKM. The CDR3 loop reads CASTPPRGKLFF. The CDR3 DNA reads TGTGCCAGCACTCCCCCTCGGGGAAAACTGTTTTTT.

The chain joins TRBV9 to TRBJ2-2; D call uncertain. The V end lost 0 bases, the J end lost 4 bases, and 4 bases lay between the germline ends. This CDR3 has 13 amino acids. Germline V gene data show CDR1 as SGDLS and CDR2 as YYNGEE. The CDR3 sequence is CASSVGGTGELFF. The CDR3 nucleotides read TGTGCCAGCAGCGTAGGAGGCACCGGGGAGCTGTTTTTT.

This rearrangement joins TRBV28 to TRBJ1-1, with D possibly being TRBD1 (5 bases). Trimming left V 3 bases short and J 1 base short, with 6 bases between. Per the germline V gene, CDR1 is MDHEN and CDR2 is SYDVKM. The CDR3 loop spans 13 amino acids. As DNA, the CDR3 is TGTGCCAGCAGTTTTGGGGGGAACACTGAAGCTTTCTTT. It yields the protein CASSFGGNTEAFF.

The chain employs TRBV9 and TRBJ2-2; D gene unclear. Trimming removed 0 bases from V and 6 bases from J, with 3 bases in between. Germline assignment: CDR1 SGDLS and CDR2 YYNGEE. This CDR3 region has 12 residues. CDR3 in DNA: TGTGCCAGCAGCGTAGTCCCCGGGGAGCTGTTTTTT. Translation: CASSVVPGELFF.

The V gene is TRBV29-1, the J gene TRBJ2-7; 8 bases align to TRBD1. The V segment lost 4 bases and the J segment 2 bases; nucleotides outside the gene matches: 4. The CDR3 is 13 amino acids. The germline gives CDR1 SQVTM, CDR2 ANQGSEA. CDR3 nucleotides: TGCAGCGTTGCAGGGGGCCTTCCCTACGAGCAGTACTTC. Its protein product is CSVAGGLPYEQYF.

The chain combines TRBV13 with TRBJ2-6; D is possibly TRBD1 (6 bases). The CDR3 runs 19 residues. V lost 6 bases and J lost 0, with 21 bases in between. In germline, CDR1 is PRHDT, CDR2 FYEKMQ (reference sequence). The CDR3 loop is CASRQIQGRGLSGANVLTF. CDR3 DNA: TGTGCCAGCAGGCAAATACAGGGAAGGGGTCTCTCTGGGGCCAACGTCCTGACTTTC.

The chain combines TRBV2 with TRBJ2-3; 8 nucleotides line up with TRBD2. The V gene's germline CDR1 is SNHLY and CDR2 FYNNEI. V lost 8 bases to trimming and J lost 3 bases; unmatched junction nucleotides: 13. This CDR3 spans 16 amino acids. CDR3 sequence (DNA): TGTGCCAGCTCAGACTCAGCGGGGGCCCCGACAGATACGCAGTATTTT. Its protein is CASSDSAGAPTDTQYF.

The chain uses TRBV4-1 and TRBJ2-1; maybe TRBD2 (7 bases). The V gene's germline CDR1 is MGHRA and CDR2 YSYEKL. The CDR3 sequence is 16 residues long. V dropped 4 bases and J dropped 4 bases, with 17 bases sitting between them. CDR3 in DNA: TGCGCCAGCAGCCCGCTCGAGGGGGGGGCTTACAATGAGCAGTTCTTC. Translating it yields CASSPLEGGAYNEQFF.

The CDR3 DNA reads as TGTGCCAGCAGTGAATATGAGACCGGTGGGACAGATACGCAGTATTTT. It encodes CASSEYETGGTDTQYF. The genes are TRBV25-1 and TRBJ2-3; D gene uncertain. V was pared by 0 bases and J by 3 bases, with 13 bases between. CDR3 size: 16 residues. Germline V gene lookup returns CDR1 MGHDK and CDR2 SYGVNS.